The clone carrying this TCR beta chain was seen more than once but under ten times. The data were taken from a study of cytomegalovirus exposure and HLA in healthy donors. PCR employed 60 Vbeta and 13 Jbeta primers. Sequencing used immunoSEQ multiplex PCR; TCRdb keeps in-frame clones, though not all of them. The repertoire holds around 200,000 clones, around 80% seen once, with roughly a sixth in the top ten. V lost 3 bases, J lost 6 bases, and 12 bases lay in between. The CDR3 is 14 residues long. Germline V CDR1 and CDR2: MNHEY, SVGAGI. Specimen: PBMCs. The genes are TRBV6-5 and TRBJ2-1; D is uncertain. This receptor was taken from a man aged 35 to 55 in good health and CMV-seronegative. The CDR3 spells CASSYSPLRNEQFF. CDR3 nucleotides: TGTGCCAGCAGTTATAGCCCGTTACGCAATGAGCAGTTCTTC.